The rows below give T cell receptor beta chains drawn from one sample of a study of cytotoxic CD8 clonotypes in ibrutinib-treated CLL. Clones were sequenced by immunoSEQ multiplex PCR, and TCRdb holds only the in-frame ones, with some missing. This repertoire shows roughly 180,000 clones, about four fifths found once; its top ten account for 4.6%. This material consisted of PBMCs, taken after 24 months of ibrutinib treatment. These receptors were taken from a human donor with chronic lymphocytic leukemia. The CDR3 runs from the conserved cysteine through the conserved F or W. The D gene is left open where the match is weak. Clone size is given for some rows only: seen once, a few or many times, or a class if the clone is expanded.

>TRBJ2-5|.|.|TRBV2
TGTGCCAGCAGTGAGACGTACGACATTCGGTTGACCCAGTACTTC
CASSETYDIRLTQYF
>TRBJ2-2|TRBD2|.|TRBV6-5
TGTGCCAGCAGTTCCGAGCGGGGGACCGGGGAGCTGTTTTTT
CASSSERGTGELFF
>TRBJ1-1|.|.|TRBV7-9
TGTGCCAGCAGCTTACGGGGGTTCACTGAAGCTTTCTTT
CASSLRGFTEAFF
>TRBJ1-1|.|once|TRBV6-5
TGTGCCAGCAGTTACGCAGGACGGAACACTGAAGCTTTCTTT
CASSYAGRNTEAFF
>TRBJ2-3|TRBD2|.|TRBV4-3
TGCGCCAGCAGCCACTACCTAGCGGGAGGGGCAGATACGCAGTATTTT
CASSHYLAGGADTQYF
>TRBJ1-5|.|few|TRBV9
TGTGCCAGCAGCGCCGCCGGGTCTAGCAATCAGCCCCAGCATTTT
CASSAAGSSNQPQHF
>TRBJ1-4|TRBD1|.|TRBV7-9
TGTGCCAGCAGTCCTCAGGGGGCGAGGGAAAAACTGTTTTTT
CASSPQGAREKLFF
>TRBJ1-1|.|.|TRBV19
TGTGCCAGTAGTATCGGGAAGACTGAAGCTTTCTTT
CASSIGKTEAFF
>TRBJ1-1|.|.|TRBV5-1
TGCGCCAGCAGCTTGGGACACTCGAACACTGAAGCTTTCTTT
CASSLGHSNTEAFF
>TRBJ2-7|TRBD1|.|TRBV6-1
TGTGCCAGCAGTGAAGCCGGGACAGGGTCCTACGAGCAGTACTTC
CASSEAGTGSYEQYF
>TRBJ2-1|TRBD2|.|TRBV7-2
TGTGCCAGCAAGGGGACTACGCGGCACAATGAGCAGTTCTTC
CASKGTTRHNEQFF
>TRBJ2-1|.|.|TRBV29-1
TGCAGCGTTGAACCAAGTCGGACTTCCCCCAATGAGCAGTTCTTC
CSVEPSRTSPNEQFF
>TRBJ2-5|.|once|TRBV15
TGTGCCACCAGCCCGGACCCCCAAGAGACCCAGTACTTC
CATSPDPQETQYF
>TRBJ1-1|.|.|TRBV6-6
TGTGCCAGCAGTCAGACAGGCTTTCGGAACACTGAAGCTTTCTTT
CASSQTGFRNTEAFF
>TRBJ1-2|.|.|TRBV6-1
TGTGCCAGCAGCCCCGGACGGGGAGCTAACTATGGCTACACCTTC
CASSPGRGANYGYTF
>TRBJ1-1|.|.|TRBV10-1
TGCGCCAGCAGTGCCAGGGGAGGGAACACTGAAGCTTTCTTT
CASSARGGNTEAFF
>TRBJ1-6|TRBD1|.|TRBV25-1
TGTGCCAGCAGTGAATATGGGACAGAGAGTTCACCCCTCCACTTT
CASSEYGTESSPLHF
>TRBJ1-1|.|.|TRBV15
TGTGCCACCAGCAGTCTACAGGGACGGGCTTTCTTT
CATSSLQGRAFF
>TRBJ2-1|.|.|TRBV14
TGTGCCAGCAGCCCGGCAGGAAGTGGGCTCAATGAGCAGTTCTTC
CASSPAGSGLNEQFF
>TRBJ1-1|.|.|TRBV7-6
TGTGCCAGCAGCTTAGACACGGACAGCCGAAAAGCTTTCTTT
CASSLDTDSRKAFF
>TRBJ1-5|TRBD1|once|TRBV19
TGTGCCACTGAAAGGACAGGGGTCAATCAGCCCCAGCATTTT
CATERTGVNQPQHF
>TRBJ2-1|TRBD2|.|TRBV4-2
TGTGCCAGCAGCCATTACCCCGGGACTAGCGGGACGAGATACAATGAGCAGTTCTTC
CASSHYPGTSGTRYNEQFF
>TRBJ2-3|TRBD2|.|TRBV18
TGTGCCAGCTCGCGAACTAGCGGAGATACGCAGTATTTT
CASSRTSGDTQYF
>TRBJ1-2|.|.|TRBV4-2
TGTGCCAGCAGCCAAGACGGCTGTGGCTACACCTTC
CASSQDGCGYTF
>TRBJ1-1|.|.|TRBV2
TGTGCCAGCACCCCAACAGAACTAAACACTGAAGCTTTCTTT
CASTPTELNTEAFF
>TRBJ2-7|TRBD1|.|TRBV27
TGTGCCAGCACCGGGACAGGTAAATTCGGCGAGCAGTACTTC
CASTGTGKFGEQYF
>TRBJ1-1|.|.|TRBV5-1
TGCGCCAGCAGCTTGTGGACTCTCCGTCAGAACACTGAAGCTTTCTTT
CASSLWTLRQNTEAFF
>TRBJ2-5|.|.|TRBV6-5
TGTGCCAGCAGTCCCAGCAAGAGGAACTTGGAGACCCAGTACTTC
CASSPSKRNLETQYF
>TRBJ1-1|.|.|TRBV30
TGTGCCTGGAGTGTACTACGGACAAACTGGAACACTGAAGCTTTCTTT
CAWSVLRTNWNTEAFF
>TRBJ1-1|.|.|TRBV7-3
TGTGCCAGCAGCTTAAGATCGGTGAAGAACACTGAAGCTTTCTTT
CASSLRSVKNTEAFF
>TRBJ2-3|TRBD2|.|TRBV10-3
TGTGCCATCAGTGAGTCCCCGGGACTAGCGGGGGGGTCCACAGATACGCAGTATTTT
CAISESPGLAGGSTDTQYF
>TRBJ1-1|.|.|TRBV12-2
TGTGCAAGTCGCTTAGTTAGGGGTTCCCCGACTGAAGCTTTCTTT
CASRLVRGSPTEAFF
>TRBJ2-5|.|.|TRBV12-5
TGTGCTAGTGGAATGGGGCTAGCAGAGACCCAGTACTTC
CASGMGLAETQYF
>TRBJ2-1|.|.|TRBV30
TGTGCCTGGTGTCCGGGGGGCAGGCAGTACAATGAGCAGTTCTTC
CAWCPGGRQYNEQFF
>TRBJ2-7|.|.|TRBV6-1
TGTGCCAGCAGTGAACGACCAATCGGGACCTACGAGCAGTACTTC
CASSERPIGTYEQYF
>TRBJ2-1|TRBD2|.|TRBV9
TGTGCCAGCAGCGTTTCCGGGACTAGCATTAATGAGCAGTTCTTC
CASSVSGTSINEQFF